The 6 T cell receptor beta chains below were found in one sample sequenced in a study of OX40 agonist ivuxolimab in advanced cancers. Produced via immunoSEQ multiplex PCR; TCRdb's table is partial and in-frame only. The repertoire holds tens of thousands of clones, about 87% seen once, with under 2.5% in the top ten. The source material was CD4+ or CD8+ T cells sorted from blood, sampled in a trial of the OX40 agonist ivuxolimab. The receptor set was obtained from an adult with an advanced solid tumor such as melanoma, head and neck, liver or kidney cancer.

The chain joins TRBV10-3 to TRBJ1-4; possible D gene TRBD1, 6 bases. Trimming removed 7 bases from V and 3 bases from J, with 9 bases in between. There are 13 residues in the CDR3. Germline V gene lookup returns CDR1 ENHRY and CDR2 SYGVKD. The CDR3 nucleotides read TGTGCCATCAATGGGGGCCCTAATGAAAAACTGTTTTTT. It yields the protein CAINGGPNEKLFF.

The V and J genes are TRBV15 and TRBJ1-3, with D unclear. The CDR3 consists of 15 residues. CDR1 LNHNV and CDR2 YYDKDF come from the germline V gene (reference sequence). V lost 0 bases and J lost 0, with 6 bases in between. The CDR3 DNA reads TGTGCCACCAGCAGAGATAAGGGCTCTGGAAACACCATATATTTT. Translation gives CATSRDKGSGNTIYF.

This rearrangement joins TRBV5-6 to TRBJ2-1; D uncertain. The germline V and J ends were trimmed by 3 bases and 3 bases, with 10 bases remaining between them. The CDR3 consists of 14 residues. The germline V gene encodes CDR1 SGHDT and CDR2 YYEEEE. The CDR3 DNA reads as TGTGCCAGCAGCTCCGCCTTCGGCTACAATGAGCAGTTCTTC. Translated, it gives CASSSAFGYNEQFF.

CDR3 nucleotide sequence: TGTGCCAGCAGTTACTCGAGGGGGGTGGGTTTTTACGAGCAGTACTTC. This sequence encodes CASSYSRGVGFYEQYF. V usage is TRBV6-5 and J usage is TRBJ2-7; D is possibly TRBD1 or TRBD2 (6 bases each). V was pared by 0 bases and J by 4 bases, with 16 bases between. CDR3 length equals 16 residues. CDR1 and CDR2 from the germline V gene are MNHEY and SVGAGI.

The gene calls are TRBV5-1 and TRBJ1-3; D uncertain. V dropped 5 bases and J dropped 2 bases, with 14 bases sitting between them. The CDR3 contains 15 residues. Germline values: CDR1 SGHRS, CDR2 YFSETQ. In DNA form, the CDR3 reads TGCGCCAGCAGTCGCCTCGCGGGAACTGGAAACACCATATATTTT. Its translation: CASSRLAGTGNTIYF.

The chain couples TRBV5-4 to TRBJ2-3; 11 bases align to TRBD2. Germline CDR1 is SGHNT and CDR2 is YYREEE (reference sequence). Trimming at V came to 4 bases and at J to 6 bases, leaving 16 bases not matched to a gene. CDR3 length: 18 amino acids. The CDR3 protein is CASSPRPPTGTSGDTQYF. In DNA form, the CDR3 reads TGTGCCAGCAGCCCCAGACCTCCAACCGGGACTAGCGGCGATACGCAGTATTTT.